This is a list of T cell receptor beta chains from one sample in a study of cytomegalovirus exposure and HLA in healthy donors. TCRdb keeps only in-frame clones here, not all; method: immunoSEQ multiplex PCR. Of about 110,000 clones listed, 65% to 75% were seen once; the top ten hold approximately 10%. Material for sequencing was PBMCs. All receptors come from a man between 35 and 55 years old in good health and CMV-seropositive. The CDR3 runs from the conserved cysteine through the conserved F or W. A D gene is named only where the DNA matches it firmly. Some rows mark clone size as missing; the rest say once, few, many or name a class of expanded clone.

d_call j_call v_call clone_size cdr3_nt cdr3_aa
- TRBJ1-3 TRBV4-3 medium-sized TGCGCCAGCAGCCAAGAAACGGGAAACGGAGGGAACACCATATATTTT CASSQETGNGGNTIYF
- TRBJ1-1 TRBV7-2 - TGTGCCAGCAGCATTACTCCGACAGCTTTGAACACTGAAGCTTTCTTT CASSITPTALNTEAFF
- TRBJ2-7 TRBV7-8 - TGTGCCAGCAGCTCGGTCGTAGCGGAGGGGCTCGGGGGCGAGCAGTACTTC CASSSVVAEGLGGEQYF
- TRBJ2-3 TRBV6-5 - TGTGCCAGCAGTCCAGAGACTAGAGTCCCAGATACGCAGTATTTT CASSPETRVPDTQYF
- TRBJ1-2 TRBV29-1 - TGCAGCGTCGCGGATTGGACAGTTAACTATGGCTACACCTTC CSVADWTVNYGYTF
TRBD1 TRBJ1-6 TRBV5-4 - TGTGCCAGCAGCTTAAGGACAGGGGGATCACCCCTCCACTTT CASSLRTGGSPLHF
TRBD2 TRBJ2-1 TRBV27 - TGTGCCAGCAGTTTGTTTGCTAGCGGCTCCTACAATGAGCAGTTCTTC CASSLFASGSYNEQFF
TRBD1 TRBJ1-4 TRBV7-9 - TGTGCCAGCAGGGCAGGGACAGGGAATAATGAAAAACTGTTTTTT CASRAGTGNNEKLFF
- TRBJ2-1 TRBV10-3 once TGTGCCATCTCAGTGCAGGCAGATGAGCAGTTCTTC CAISVQADEQFF
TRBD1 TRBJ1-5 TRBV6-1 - TGTGCCAGCAGTGACCACAGGGGGCTAGGGAGCAATCAGCCCCAGCATTTT CASSDHRGLGSNQPQHF
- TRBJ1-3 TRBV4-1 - TGCGCCAGCAGTGACCCCCGACAGGCCACCTCTGGAAACACCATATATTTT CASSDPRQATSGNTIYF
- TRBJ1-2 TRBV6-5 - TGTGCCAGCAGTCGTGACGGGAACTATGGCTACACCTTC CASSRDGNYGYTF
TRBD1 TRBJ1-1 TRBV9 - TGTGCCAGCGGCCCGACAGGGGAGGACACTGAAGCTTTCTTT CASGPTGEDTEAFF
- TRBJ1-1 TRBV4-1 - TGCGCCAGCAGCCAAGCCCTGGGACACAACACTGAAGCTTTCTTT CASSQALGHNTEAFF
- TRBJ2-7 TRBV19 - TGTGCCAGTAGTCTTCCCGAACTAGCCCACGAGCAGTACTTC CASSLPELAHEQYF
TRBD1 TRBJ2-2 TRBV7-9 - TGTGCCAGCAGCCCAACCCGGGACAGGGGTTACACCGGGGAGCTGTTTTTT CASSPTRDRGYTGELFF
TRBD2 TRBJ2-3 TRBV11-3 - TGTGCCAGCAGCTTAGAGGCTAGCGGGGAAACGCAGTATTTT CASSLEASGETQYF
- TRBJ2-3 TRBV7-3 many TGTGCCAGCAGCTCGCAGGGAGGAGGAGATACGCAGTATTTT CASSSQGGGDTQYF
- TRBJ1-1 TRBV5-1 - TGCGCCAGCAGCCCTGGGGACTTCATGAACACTGAAGCTTTCTTT CASSPGDFMNTEAFF
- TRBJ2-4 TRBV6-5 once TGTGCCAGCAGTTACACGGTAAAAGCCAAAAACATTCAGTACTTC CASSYTVKAKNIQYF
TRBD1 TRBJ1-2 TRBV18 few TGTGCCAGCTCACCAGGACAGGGAAGGAGCTATGGCTACACCTTC CASSPGQGRSYGYTF
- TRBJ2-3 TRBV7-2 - TGTGCCAGCAAGCCATGGCAGGGAGATACGCAGTATTTT CASKPWQGDTQYF
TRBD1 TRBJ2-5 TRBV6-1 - TGTGCCAGCGCGGGACAGGGCCTGGGGACCCAGTACTTC CASAGQGLGTQYF
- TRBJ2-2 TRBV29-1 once TGCAGCGTTGAAGCCCCCGAGACCGGGGAGCTGTTTTTT CSVEAPETGELFF
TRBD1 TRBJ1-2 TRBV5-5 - TGTGCCAGCAGCTCGACAGGGGGCCGCTATGGCTACACCTTC CASSSTGGRYGYTF
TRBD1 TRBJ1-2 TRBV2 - TGTGCCAGCACTTCTGACAGGGGGCTCAATGGCTACACCTTC CASTSDRGLNGYTF
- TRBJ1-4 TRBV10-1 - TGCGCCAGCAGTGACGGTCAGGATGAAAAACTGTTTTTT CASSDGQDEKLFF
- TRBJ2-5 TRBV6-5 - TGTGCCAGCAGAAAGGGGGGGCAGGAGACCCAGTACTTC CASRKGGQETQYF
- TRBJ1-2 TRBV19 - TGTGCCAGTAATCCATTTTCTGGCAGGAGGAACTATGGCTACACCTTC CASNPFSGRRNYGYTF
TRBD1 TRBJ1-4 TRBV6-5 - TGTGCCAGCGGGGACAGGGGAAATGAAAAACTGTTTTTT CASGDRGNEKLFF
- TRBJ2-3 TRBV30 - TGTGCCTGGTCCGCCACGGGAGATACGCAGTATTTT CAWSATGDTQYF
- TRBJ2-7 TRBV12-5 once TGTGCTAGTGGACGTAACAGTGACCTCTACGAGCAGTACTTC CASGRNSDLYEQYF
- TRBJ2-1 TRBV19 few TGTGCCAGTAGTATAGATCTTCGGGGTACGAATGAGCAGTTCTTC CASSIDLRGTNEQFF
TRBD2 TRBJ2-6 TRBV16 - TGTGCCAGCAGCCAATTCAAGCCCGCGGGGGCTGGGGCCAACGTCCTGACTTTC CASSQFKPAGAGANVLTF
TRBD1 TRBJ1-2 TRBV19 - TGTGCCAGTTCGGAGCAGGGGGCAGCTAACTATGGCTACACCTTC CASSEQGAANYGYTF
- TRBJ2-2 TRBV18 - TGTGCCAGCTCACTGGAGGGAAACACCGGGGAGCTGTTTTTT CASSLEGNTGELFF
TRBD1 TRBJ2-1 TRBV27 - TGTGCCAGCAGTCGAACAGGACAGGGATCCTACAATGAGCAGTTCTTC CASSRTGQGSYNEQFF
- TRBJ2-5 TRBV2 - TGTGCCAGCACCCTCCAAGAGACCCAGTACTTC CASTLQETQYF
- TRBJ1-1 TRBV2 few TGTGCCAGCACCAAAGCGGCAGCCCGGGGGGGCATGAACACTGAAGCTTTCTTT CASTKAAARGGMNTEAFF
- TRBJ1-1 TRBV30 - TGTGCCTGGAGTAAATCTCCAGGGTACACTGAAGCTTTCTTT CAWSKSPGYTEAFF
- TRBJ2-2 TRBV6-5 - TGTGCCAGCACCCCAACCCGCGGAGCCGGGGAGCTGTTTTTT CASTPTRGAGELFF
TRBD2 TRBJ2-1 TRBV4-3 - TGCGCCAGCAGCCAAGATTACGAGCGGGAGATAGGCAATGAGCAGTTCTTC CASSQDYEREIGNEQFF
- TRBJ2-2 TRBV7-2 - TGTGCCAGCAGCTTTTTCAGCGGGGAGCTGTTTTTT CASSFFSGELFF
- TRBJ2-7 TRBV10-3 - TGTGCCATCAGTGAGTCGCACCTCCCCTACGAGCAGTACTTC CAISESHLPYEQYF
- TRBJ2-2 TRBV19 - TGTGCCAGTAGTGTTAGCAGCGGAACCCACACCGGGGAGCTGTTTTTT CASSVSSGTHTGELFF
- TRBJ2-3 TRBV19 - TGTGCCAGTAGGGCGGGTCTCCCTGCTACGCAGTATTTT CASRAGLPATQYF
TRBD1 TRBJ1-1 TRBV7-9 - TGTGCCAGCAGCTTACAGGGGGCAATTTATGAAGCTTTCTTT CASSLQGAIYEAFF
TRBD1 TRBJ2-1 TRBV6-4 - TGTGCCAGCAGTTGGACAGGGGTGGCTATCAATGAGCAGTTCTTC CASSWTGVAINEQFF
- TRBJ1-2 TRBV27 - TGTGCCAGCAGTAGTACAGGGTTTAACTATGGCTACACCTTC CASSSTGFNYGYTF
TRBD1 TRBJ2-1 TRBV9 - TGTGCCAGCAGCGTAGGTGGGACAGGGTGGGATGAGCAGTTCTTC CASSVGGTGWDEQFF
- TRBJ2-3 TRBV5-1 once TGCGCCAGCAGCTTGCGGAGCGGGGATACGCAGTATTTT CASSLRSGDTQYF
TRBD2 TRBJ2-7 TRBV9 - TGTGCCAGCTCCCCCCGGCCTAGCGGGATTTCCTACGAGCAGTACTTC CASSPRPSGISYEQYF
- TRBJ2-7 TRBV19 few TGTGCCAGTACCAAGGAGGCAGCCTTTGGCGAGCAGTACTTC CASTKEAAFGEQYF
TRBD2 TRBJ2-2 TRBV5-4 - TGTGCCAGCAGCGGGGGGGGACTAGTAACCGGGGAGCTGTTTTTT CASSGGGLVTGELFF
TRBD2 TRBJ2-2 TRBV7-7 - TGTGCTAGCAGCTCCGCGGACCCCGGGACTAGCGGGAGTTATATCGGGGAGCTGTTTTTT CASSSADPGTSGSYIGELFF